A single T cell receptor beta chain is shown here with its context. Its antigen is unknown. The data were taken from a study of shared clonotypes between healthy human individuals. The unsorted PBMC replicate PCRs were performed with 300 ng DNA, around 30,000 T cell genomes. TCRdb's copy holds only in-frame clones and misses some; the assay was immunoSEQ multiplex PCR. The sample yields nearly 500,000 clones, about three quarters seen once. With V trimmed by 3 bases and J by 2 bases, 5 bases remained unmatched. This CDR3 has 15 amino acids. Looked up from germline, CDR1 is MNHEY and CDR2 is SVGAGI. Without sorting, samples used about 90 million PBMCs for genomic DNA. Study results and caveats: Only blood was sampled, and tissue TCR repertoires likely differ from blood ones.

The rearrangement uses TRBV6-5 and TRBJ1-2; TRBD1 agrees at 8 bases. This TCR was sampled from a woman aged 40 to 50 in good health. Some clones in this sample may be carry-over from other donors' samples. The sample comprised PBMCs. The CDR3 DNA reads as TGTGCCAGCAGTTATAAAGGGACAGGAAACTATGGCTACACCTTC. Residues: CASSYKGTGNYGYTF.